The 24 T cell receptor beta chains below were found in one sample sequenced in a study of cytomegalovirus exposure and HLA in healthy donors. The PCR employed 60 Vbeta primers together with 13 Jbeta primers. Data came from immunoSEQ multiplex PCR; TCRdb stores just in-frame clones and leaves some out. Of 150,000 or so clones in the sample, about 77% were seen once. The sequenced material came from PBMCs. These receptor sequences come from a male donor in good health and CMV-seronegative.

This clone was observed a few times. V usage is TRBV4-2 and J usage is TRBJ2-7, with D perhaps TRBD2 (6 bases). Germline loops: CDR1 LGHNA, CDR2 YNFKEQ. This CDR3 has 13 residues. Trimming cost V 3 bases and J 6 bases, with 12 bases left between them. The CDR3 region has the DNA TGTGCCAGCAGCCAGGGACTCTTAACCGAGCAGTACTTC. Translated, it gives CASSQGLLTEQYF.

The chain carries TRBV7-9 and TRBJ2-1; D gene unclear. The germline V gene has CDR1 SEHNR and CDR2 FQNEAQ (reference sequence). The CDR3 has 12 residues. The V and J ends lost 4 bases and 5 bases respectively, with 6 bases between them. The CDR3 nucleotides are TGTGCCAGCAGCTACTACGACAATGAGCAGTTCTTC. It yields the protein CASSYYDNEQFF.

V and J are TRBV18 and TRBJ1-6; no clear D gene. CDR3 length: 18 amino acids. Germline assignment: CDR1 KGHSH and CDR2 LQKENI. V shed 4 bases and J shed 2 bases, with 18 bases lying between them. In DNA, the CDR3 is TGTGCCAGCTCACAAAATGTCGGTTACAGAACCTATAATTCACCCCTCCACTTT. This sequence encodes CASSQNVGYRTYNSPLHF.

The chain combines TRBV23-1 with TRBJ2-5; D may be TRBD1 (6 bases). TRBV23-1 is known as an ORF, though its function is uncertain. This CDR3 is built from 14 residues. Trimming took 6 bases from V and 0 from J, leaving 11 bases between them. CDR3 sequence reads: CASRLQGYQETQYF. The CDR3 bases are TGCGCCAGCAGACTGCAGGGGTACCAAGAGACCCAGTACTTC.

J is TRBJ1-5 and V is TRBV2, with 9 bases fitting TRBD1. Germline V lookup: CDR1 SNHLY, CDR2 FYNNEI. V shed 6 bases and J 2 bases; nucleotides not matched to a gene: 8. The CDR3 covers 16 residues. The CDR3 spells CASSGGTGKGNQPQHF. CDR3 bases: TGTGCCAGCAGCGGGGGGACAGGGAAGGGCAATCAGCCCCAGCATTTT.

The chain is built from TRBV5-4 and TRBJ2-3, with 14 positions matching TRBD2. Germline V gene sequence: CDR1 SGHNT, CDR2 YYREEE (reference sequence). Trimming removed 0 bases from V and 5 bases from J; junction bases left unmatched: 8. CDR3 size: 18 residues. CDR3 amino acids: CASSLARLAGGQVDTQYF. CDR3 DNA: TGTGCCAGCAGCTTGGCCCGACTAGCGGGGGGGCAAGTAGATACGCAGTATTTT.

This chain uses TRBV2 with TRBJ2-1; 9 nucleotides line up with TRBD1. Germline V lookup: CDR1 SNHLY, CDR2 FYNNEI. This CDR3 contains 16 residues. V shed 3 bases, J shed 8 bases, and the junction held 11 bases outside the gene matches. CDR3 sequence (DNA): TGTGCCAGCAGTGAGTTCGGACAGGGGCCCAACCATGAGCAGTTCTTC. This gives the protein CASSEFGQGPNHEQFF.

This clone was seen a few times. This chain links TRBV5-1 with TRBJ2-3; perhaps TRBD1 as D (6 bases). Germline CDR1 SGHRS, CDR2 YFSETQ. The CDR3 is made up of 15 amino acids. Trimming shortened V by 8 bases and J by 1 base, and 17 bases separated the two germline ends. Here the CDR3 reads CASRVGAAGTDTQYF. DNA of the CDR3: TGCGCCAGTAGAGTGGGGGCCGCAGGCACAGATACGCAGTATTTT.

This clone has only a few counts. This chain uses TRBV5-6 with TRBJ2-7; a possible D gene is TRBD2 (6 bases). Germline CDR1 reads SGHDT; CDR2 reads YYEEEE. The germline V and J ends were trimmed by 6 bases and 3 bases, with 19 bases remaining between them. This CDR3 comprises 15 residues. CDR3 DNA sequence: TGTGCCAGCACCCTGGGGGGAATTAGTCGCTACGAGCAGTACTTC. Translating it yields CASTLGGISRYEQYF. The entire variable domain, with the rest obtained from reference TRBV5-6 and TRBJ2-7, is as follows: DAGVTQSPTHLIKTRGQQVTLRCSPKSGHDTVSWYQQALGQGPQFIFQYYEEEERQRGNFPDRFSGHQFPNYSSELNVNALLLGDSALYLCASTLGGISRYEQYFGPGTRLTVT.

The V gene is TRBV6-5, the J gene TRBJ1-1; TRBD1 aligns across 9 bases. V lost 6 bases and J lost 6; bases outside the gene matches: 8. Germline V gene data show CDR1 as MNHEY and CDR2 as SVGAGI. This CDR3 comprises 14 residues. The CDR3 DNA follows: TGTGCCAGCAGGATTACGGGACAGGGAGCTGAAGCTTTCTTT. This gives the protein CASRITGQGAEAFF.

The V and J genes are TRBV9 and TRBJ2-7; TRBD2 aligns across 9 bases. Germline CDR1 SGDLS, CDR2 YYNGEE. The J segment lost 3 bases and the V segment lost 4 bases, leaving 5 bases of the junction unmatched. The CDR3 loop spans 14 amino acids. CDR3 in amino acids: CASSPRLADYEQYF. CDR3 nucleotide sequence: TGTGCCAGCAGCCCACGACTAGCGGACTACGAGCAGTACTTC. The whole variable domain, remainder taken from reference TRBV9 and TRBJ2-7, is DSGVTQTPKHLITATGQRVTLRCSPRSGDLSVYWYQQSLDQGLQFLIQYYNGEERAKGNILERFSAQQFPDLHSELNLSSLELGDSALYFCASSPRLADYEQYFGPGTRLTVT.

This clone was seen more than once but under ten times. The chain links TRBV9 to TRBJ2-5; 9 bases match TRBD1. Looked up from germline, CDR1 is SGDLS and CDR2 is YYNGEE. The CDR3 has 15 residues. Unmatched junction bases numbered 5, after V lost 4 bases and J lost 1 base. The CDR3 reads CASSSQGQGQETQYF. The CDR3 DNA follows: TGTGCCAGCAGCTCACAGGGACAGGGCCAAGAGACCCAGTACTTC.

V gene TRBV6-5 combines with J gene TRBJ2-1, with 7 bases lining up with TRBD1. The CDR3 runs to 14 residues. Germline V CDR1 and CDR2: MNHEY, SVGAGI. Losses at the gene ends were 7 bases for V and 0 bases for J; bases not matched to a gene: 3. The CDR3 region is CASKDRASYNEQFF. The CDR3 bases are TGTGCCAGCAAAGACAGGGCCTCCTACAATGAGCAGTTCTTC.

The chain has TRBV5-1 and TRBJ2-4; 8 bases align to TRBD1. J was trimmed by 0 bases and V by 5 bases; bases with no gene match: 4. CDR3 length: 15 residues. The germline V gene encodes CDR1 SGHRS and CDR2 YFSETQ. CDR3 residues: CASSPGTGAKNIQYF. In nucleotides, the CDR3 is TGCGCCAGCAGTCCAGGGACAGGAGCCAAAAACATTCAGTACTTC.

The V and J genes are TRBV18 and TRBJ2-7, with 9 bases aligning to TRBD1. The CDR3 covers 16 residues. The germline V gene has CDR1 KGHSH and CDR2 LQKENI. Unmatched junction bases numbered 12, after V lost 3 bases and J lost 6 bases. The CDR3 sequence is CASSPVPGTGTGEQYF. The DNA for the CDR3 is TGTGCCAGCTCACCCGTCCCCGGGACAGGGACGGGCGAGCAGTACTTC.

This chain connects TRBV7-6 to TRBJ2-7; the match to TRBD1 covers 9 bases. The CDR3 runs to 15 residues. V lost 0 bases to trimming and J lost 6 bases; unmatched junction nucleotides: 6. Germline assignment: CDR1 SGHVS and CDR2 FNYEAQ. The CDR3 protein is CASSLAGGQGREQYF. DNA of the CDR3: TGTGCCAGCAGCTTAGCGGGGGGACAGGGTCGCGAGCAGTACTTC.

This chain links TRBV20-1 with TRBJ1-6, with TRBD1 as a possible D gene (5 bases). This CDR3 contains 11 residues. The V end lost 5 bases, the J end lost 6 bases, and 5 bases lay between the germline ends. The germline V gene encodes CDR1 DFQATT and CDR2 SNEGSKA (reference sequence). The CDR3 protein is CSADSNSPLHF. The DNA for the CDR3 is TGCAGTGCTGACAGTAATTCACCCCTCCACTTT.

This chain joins TRBV25-1 and TRBJ2-5; no reliable D call. The last part of the DNA fits TRBJ2-7 better; the J call may be wrong. This CDR3 comprises 11 residues. Germline V gene data show CDR1 as MGHDK and CDR2 as SYGVNS. The CDR3 here is CASTDSYEQYF. In DNA form, the CDR3 reads TGTGCCAGCACAGACTCCTACGAGCAGTACTTC.

This chain joins TRBV6-5 and TRBJ1-1; D call uncertain. Trimming shortened V by 0 bases and J by 4 bases, and 9 bases separated the two germline ends. The CDR3 runs 14 residues. The germline V gene encodes CDR1 MNHEY and CDR2 SVGAGI. CDR3 sequence (DNA): TGTGCCAGCAGTTACTCGAGGGTTACCACTGAAGCTTTCTTT. It encodes CASSYSRVTTEAFF.

The V and J genes are TRBV6-4 and TRBJ2-1, with 12 positions matching TRBD2. The trim removed 6 bases at V and 7 bases at J, leaving 7 bases unmatched. The length of the CDR3 is 15 residues. Germline V gene sequence: CDR1 MRHNA, CDR2 SNTAGT. CDR3 nucleotides: TGTGCCAGCAGGGATCAGGGACTAGCGGGTAATGAGCAGTTCTTC. Its protein product is CASRDQGLAGNEQFF.

This rearrangement joins TRBV6-5 to TRBJ1-6, with 10 bases aligning to TRBD1. The germline CDR1 and CDR2 sequences are MNHEY and SVGAGI. The CDR3 is made up of 14 amino acids. V trimming: 4 bases; J trimming: 9 bases; junction bases outside the gene matches: 3. The CDR3 loop reads CASSSGQGSSPLHF. CDR3 DNA sequence: TGTGCCAGCAGTTCGGGACAGGGGAGTTCACCCCTCCACTTT.

In its sample, this clone was seen a few times. J is TRBJ2-1 and V is TRBV10-3; the D gene is possibly TRBD2 (5 bases). The germline V and J ends were trimmed by 4 bases and 9 bases, with 19 bases remaining between them. CDR1 is ENHRY, CDR2 SYGVKD, per germline. The CDR3 extends over 15 amino acids. This CDR3 reads CAISADSTSISEQFF. The CDR3 DNA follows: TGTGCCATCAGTGCGGACTCTACATCCATATCTGAGCAGTTCTTC.

The genes are TRBV6-6 and TRBJ2-5, with TRBD1 matching over 7 bases. The DNA end is more similar to TRBJ2-7, so the J call may be wrong. The CDR3 covers 15 residues. Looked up from germline, CDR1 is MNHNY and CDR2 is SVGAGI (reference sequence). The CDR3 reads CASSYPRDSHYEQYF. In nucleotides, the CDR3 is TGTGCCAGCAGTTACCCCCGGGACAGTCACTACGAGCAGTACTTC.

The chain has TRBV5-1 and TRBJ2-1; 7 nucleotides agree with TRBD2. The germline V gene encodes CDR1 SGHRS and CDR2 YFSETQ. V lost 4 bases to trimming and J lost 8 bases; unmatched junction nucleotides: 9. This CDR3 is 14 amino acids long. CDR3 loop: CASSLHDREDEQFF. CDR3 bases: TGCGCCAGCAGCCTTCACGATCGGGAGGATGAGCAGTTCTTC.